This T cell receptor (beta chain) was identified during a study of PD-L1 blockade in urothelial cancer (dated by TCRdb to 2017 to 2019). Regarding the study in general: All patients started therapy in the mid-2010s and received atezolizumab 1,200 mg intravenously every 3 weeks. About nine tenths of the roughly 29 patients were identified as males with urothelial cancer of bladder origin, and a prior smoking history was reported by 18 of 29 patients. Patients had an ECOG performance status of 0 or 1 and had received between 0 and 3 prior chemotherapy regimens. Blood samples were analyzed 3 weeks after the start of treatment (second dose) and 6 weeks after the start of treatment. Blood samples gave a median of around 140,000 T cells and tens of thousands of unique TCRs, with a median clonality of roughly 0.081. Somatic, immune and clinical correlates of response to PD-L1 blockade with atezolizumab in urothelial cancer were the focus of an exploratory multi-omic analysis. TCR sequencing covered pretreatment tumor samples and matched, serially collected peripheral blood taken before and after atezolizumab treatment. Durable clinical benefit was defined as progression-free survival longer than 6 months, and TCR features were also tested against progression-free and overall survival. In the same patients, whole exome sequencing and RNA sequencing of pretreatment tumors were performed in addition to TCR sequencing. Eight to ten patients achieved durable clinical benefit and approximately 20 did not. Pretreatment blood TCR-seq was available for twenty-nine patients, at least one posttreatment blood collection was obtained for some 24 patients, and tumor TCR-seq was available for some 24 patients.

With regard to this clone: Its antigen is currently not known. It has no much larger one-base neighbor in the sample; base qualities were not kept.

Study-wide findings and limitations: Improved progression-free and overall survival was associated with having pretreatment peripheral blood TCR clonality below the median. Greater expansion of tumor-associated TCR clones in peripheral blood 3 weeks after the start of treatment was observed in patients with durable benefit (n of about 24, p = 0.022). Small sample size (n of about 30) and many exploratory analyses mean the results are intended to be hypothesis-generating.

Synthetic TCR analog templates were spiked into each PCR so that absolute template abundance could be estimated from read counts. Using the immunoSEQ assay, TCRbeta CDR3 regions were amplified from genomic DNA with bias-controlled V and J gene primers. Sequencing of rearranged TCRbeta segments was performed at approximately 20X coverage. Per the source publication's procedure: Sequencing errors were corrected by clustering, and CDR3s were annotated against IMGT so that V, D and J genes could be assigned. Downstream analyses used only productive TCRbeta rearrangements and left out out-of-frame or stop-codon sequences. To compute clonality, Shannon entropy was normalized by the log of the number of unique productive sequences and then subtracted from one. Clones differing between time points or between blood and tumor were identified using Fisher's exact test with Benjamini-Hochberg correction, with an adjusted p below 0.01 applied as the threshold. TCRdb stores this immuneACCESS table with in-frame sequences only. Part of the clones is absent; in the studies checked, under half of the shortfall reflects unresolved V genes, and no reason is known for the rest. V and J calls and clone size follow that table, whereas D and trimming were derived from the DNA. In all, the sample holds about 50,000 clones, and roughly 91% of those were seen once. The ten largest account for less than 3% of the sample.

The time point label, as the study defines it: peripheral blood 6 weeks after treatment start. A cohort of some 29 patients with locally advanced or metastatic urothelial carcinoma, treated at Memorial Sloan Kettering on a trial protocol, was included. Peripheral blood mononuclear cells were collected from each patient pretreatment and during treatment, giving between 1 and 8 total time points per patient. The Qiagen DNeasy Blood extraction kit was used to purify genomic DNA from total PBMCs and tumor samples. PBMCs were collected pretreatment and during treatment, and were isolated and stored as previously described. The cysteine opens and the phenylalanine closes a CDR3 of 15 amino acids. Here the CDR3 DNA is all that survives: 45 bases in frame from base 1. V trim: 6 bases; J trim: 5 bases; unmatched bases: 8. CDR1 and CDR2 are drawn from the germline V gene: ENHRY, SYGVKD.

This TCR came from a man aged 55 to 70 with urothelial cancer. The source was PBMCs, collected around atezolizumab (anti-PD-L1) treatment. The chain joins TRBV10-3 to TRBJ2-1; the junction holds 9 bases that match TRBD2. The CDR3 corresponds to CAIRQGLAGNNEQFF. The nucleotide sequence is given as TGTGCCATCAGACAGGGACTAGCAGGGAACAATGAGCAGTTCTTC.